These T cell receptor beta chains were read from a single sample in a study of blood T cell repertoires in COVID-19. This table comes from immunoSEQ multiplex PCR, and its TCRdb copy is limited to in-frame clones, with some not included. Of under 350,000 clones in the sample, roughly 90% are singletons; the top ten hold 1.5% to 2%. Sequencing used peripheral blood. These receptors came from a woman aged 25-40 years with COVID-19, enrolled during active disease. Each CDR3 is given with its conserved first and last residue. The order of the fields is CDR3 length, D gene, V gene, CDR3 protein. D genes are given only for firm matches.

>15|TRBD1|TRBV25-1
CASSQPGTGRSGYTF
>17|.|TRBV2
CASSVGSPRSSGNTIYF
>13|.|TRBV6-6
CASSWAAGNTIYF
>15|TRBD2|TRBV5-1
CASSLAGDSYNEQFF
>16|.|TRBV4-1
CASSILEMPNTGELFF
>14|.|TRBV7-3
CASSLGQGRDTQYF
>15|TRBD1|TRBV12-5
CASGLARGPFQPQHF
>16|TRBD1|TRBV3-1/TRBV3-2
CASSLLGQGMGETQYF
>16|TRBD2|TRBV5-5
CASSSLPGGVTDTQYF
>11|.|TRBV21-1
CASILNQPQHF
>14|.|TRBV27
CATKGGIENTEAFF
>15|.|TRBV4-3
CASSQDRGPGNTIYF
>13|.|TRBV11-3
CASSYYRAYGYTF
>15|TRBD1|TRBV28
CASSPGTGQRQPQHF
>21|.|TRBV21-1
CASSKNRNRNYDSRIGNTIYF
>13|TRBD1|TRBV2
CASRRQGAPEAFF
>15|.|TRBV19
CASSTGIGWNTEAFF
>11|.|TRBV2
CASSEGREAFF
>15|TRBD1|TRBV5-1
CASSYSGTGNTEAFF
>15|.|TRBV15
CATRPLGTRGTEAFF
>16|TRBD1|TRBV10-1
CASSVAGGLNYQPQHF
>14|TRBD1|TRBV5-5
CASSSRQGSEELFF
>18|.|TRBV7-2
CASSLAGVIQTSGNTIYF
>17|.|TRBV7-8
CASSLLPGGELEYGYTF
>13|.|TRBV11-2
CASSFGRDYGYTF
>16|.|TRBV7-8
CASSLGGPQDNSPLHF
>15|.|TRBV5-5
CASSLGTGITDTQYF
>14|TRBD1|TRBV6-5
CATLGQPSTGELFF
>17|TRBD2|TRBV6-8
CASSYGLAGALTDTQYF
>14|.|TRBV4-2
CASSQDGGWNEQFF
>16|TRBD1|TRBV6-5
CASSFTGTGRNSPLHF
>16|.|TRBV18
CASSPGGWRMNTEAFF
>13|.|TRBV2
CASKSTLADTQYF
>15|.|TRBV19
CASSMGWQRTDTQYF
>19|TRBD2|TRBV19
CASSISPQPFGLDEETQYF
>14|TRBD2|TRBV5-1
CASSETSGVETQYF
>13|.|TRBV2
CATSGREFQPQHF
>14|.|TRBV30
CAWSPTGNTYEQYF
>15|.|TRBV4-1
CASSSSSVDNSPLHF
>14|.|TRBV5-1
CASSRTGWSDTQYF
>13|.|TRBV6-9
CASLQGTNEKLFF
>15|TRBD2|TRBV11-3
CASSLGAGRAYEQYF
>15|.|TRBV7-2
CASSLVAGLSYEQYF
>15|TRBD1|TRBV11-3
CASSPQGGYQETQYF
>15|.|TRBV5-4
CASSLGRTNTGELFF
>16|.|TRBV2
CASSSGGGGGPDTQYF
>14|.|TRBV11-3
CASSSEGHTDTQYF
>17|TRBD1|TRBV28
CASSSGQGRRSNQPQHF
>14|.|TRBV24-1
CATMGPANTGELFF
>14|TRBD1|TRBV6-5
CATRTGSVTGELFF